Each of the 19 T cell receptor beta chains below was sequenced from the same sample in a study of blood T cell repertoires in COVID-19. Clones were read by immunoSEQ multiplex PCR, and TCRdb kept only the in-frame ones, dropping some. The data show 180,000 or so clones, around 86% seen once. The source material was peripheral blood. The source is a woman under 40 with active or convalescent COVID-19.

V gene TRBV5-1 combines with J gene TRBJ2-5; a weak D match, TRBD1 (6 bases). CDR3 size: 14 residues. Germline V gene sequence: CDR1 SGHRS, CDR2 YFSETQ. V shed 2 bases and J shed 2 bases, with 10 bases lying between them. CDR3 sequence: CASSFSGQQETQYF. Here the CDR3 DNA reads TGCGCCAGCAGCTTTAGTGGACAGCAAGAGACCCAGTACTTC.

V is TRBV19 and J is TRBJ2-1, with D perhaps TRBD2 (7 bases). V was clipped by 5 bases and J by 6 bases, with 23 bases between them. CDR3 length: 17 residues. CDR1 LNHDA and CDR2 SQIVND come from the germline V gene (reference sequence). The CDR3 here is CASSARPGGQRGNEQFF. The CDR3 DNA reads as TGTGCCAGTAGTGCCCGTCCGGGGGGCCAACGGGGCAATGAGCAGTTCTTC.

The rearrangement links TRBV12-3 or TRBV12-4 to TRBJ2-3, with TRBD2 as a possible D gene (6 bases). The V gene lost 5 bases and the J gene lost 14 bases, with 14 bases spanning the gap. This CDR3 is 11 amino acids long. The CDR3 coding sequence is TGTGCCAGCAGTCCAGCCGGGACTTCGTATTTT. It specifies CASSPAGTSYF.

This clone has a single count. V is TRBV5-1 and J is TRBJ1-4; D is perhaps TRBD1 (5 bases). V was cut by 0 bases and J by 10 bases, with 13 bases left in between. The CDR3 covers 14 residues. Germline CDR1 and CDR2: SGHRS and YFSETQ. CDR3 region: CASSLAGGGAKLFF. Here the CDR3 DNA reads TGCGCCAGCAGCTTGGCCGGGGGAGGGGCAAAACTGTTTTTT.

This chain uses TRBV5-1 with TRBJ1-3; the match to TRBD1 covers 7 bases. Germline-derived CDR1 and CDR2 are SGHRS and YFSETQ. V was pared by 0 bases and J by 5 bases, with 11 bases of the junction left unmatched. There are 17 residues in the CDR3. The CDR3 DNA reads as TGCGCCAGCAGCTTGGGGGCCTTCGACAGGGAAAGAAACACCATATATTTT. This codes for CASSLGAFDRERNTIYF. Using reference TRBV5-1 and TRBJ1-3 for the parts outside the CDR3, the full variable domain is KAGVTQTPRYLIKTRGQQVTLSCSPISGHRSVSWYQQTPGQGLQFLFEYFSETQRNKGNFPGRFSGRQFSNSRSEMNVSTLELGDSALYLCASSLGAFDRERNTIYFGEGSWLTVV.

The V gene is TRBV5-6, the J gene TRBJ1-1; TRBD1 matches at 11 bases. From germline, CDR1 is SGHDT and CDR2 YYEEEE. The CDR3 consists of 16 residues. V shed 4 bases, J shed 1 base, and the junction held 6 bases outside the gene matches. The chain's CDR3 is CASSPGTGGWNTEAFF. The CDR3 nucleotides read TGTGCCAGCAGCCCCGGGACAGGGGGGTGGAACACTGAAGCTTTCTTT.

CDR3 coding DNA: TGTGCCAGCAGCGGGGGGAGCTCGGACAGGAACACTGAAGCTTTCTTT. This encodes CASSGGSSDRNTEAFF. J is TRBJ1-1 and V is TRBV9, with D possibly TRBD1 on 6 matching bases. Germline V CDR1 and CDR2: SGDLS, YYNGEE. The CDR3 runs 16 residues. V shed 3 bases and J shed 1 base, with 16 bases lying between them.

The chain is built from TRBV5-1 and TRBJ1-2; D is perhaps TRBD1 (5 bases). This CDR3 has 14 residues. Deletions cut 0 bases from V and 4 bases from J, with 10 bases between. Germline CDR1 reads SGHRS; CDR2 reads YFSETQ. CDR3 loop: CASSLVGQSYGYTF. The CDR3 DNA reads as TGCGCCAGCAGCTTGGTAGGACAATCCTATGGCTACACCTTC. Full variable domain (rest looked up from reference TRBV5-1 and TRBJ1-2): KAGVTQTPRYLIKTRGQQVTLSCSPISGHRSVSWYQQTPGQGLQFLFEYFSETQRNKGNFPGRFSGRQFSNSRSEMNVSTLELGDSALYLCASSLVGQSYGYTFGSGTRLTVV.

The genes are TRBV25-1 and TRBJ1-3; TRBD1 might be the D (5 bases). The CDR3 is 16 amino acids. Germline CDR1 is MGHDK and CDR2 is SYGVNS. V was trimmed by 1 base and J by 1 base, leaving 11 bases between them. CDR3 in DNA: TGTGCCAGCAGTGAATCTCGGGGGACGTCTGGAAACACCATATATTTT. It specifies CASSESRGTSGNTIYF.

This chain joins TRBV6-5 and TRBJ1-5; D possibly corresponds to TRBD1 (5 bases). The V gene's germline CDR1 is MNHEY and CDR2 SVGAGI. This CDR3 is 15 amino acids long. Trimming took off 1 base at V and 4 bases at J, with 11 bases between the two ends. The CDR3 sequence is CASSYFPGGNQPQHF. The CDR3 DNA sequence: TGTGCCAGCAGTTACTTCCCCGGGGGAAATCAGCCCCAGCATTTT.

The chain carries TRBV11-2 and TRBJ1-1, with no clear D. The germline gives CDR1 SGHAT, CDR2 FQNNGV. The CDR3 is 12 amino acids. Deletions cut 3 bases from V and 5 bases from J, with 7 bases between. This CDR3 is CASSFPGTEAFF. In DNA, the CDR3 is TGTGCCAGCAGCTTTCCGGGTACTGAAGCTTTCTTT.

CDR3 amino acids: CASSSNLQGSQYF. The CDR3 coding sequence is TGTGCCAGCAGTTCGAACCTACAGGGGTCCCAGTACTTC. V gene TRBV6-5 combines with J gene TRBJ2-4; the match to TRBD1 covers 7 bases. Losses at the gene ends were 4 bases for V and 13 bases for J; bases not matched to a gene: 10. Germline CDR1 is MNHEY and CDR2 is SVGAGI. This CDR3 has 13 amino acids.

This chain connects TRBV7-2 to TRBJ1-2; a possible D gene is TRBD1 (6 bases). Germline V gives CDR1 SGHTA, CDR2 FQGNSA. CDR3 length: 17 amino acids. V gave up 4 bases and J gave up 2 bases, with 20 bases separating them. The CDR3, as DNA: TGTGCCAGCAGCTCTCGGACAGTTCGCTCGGGGAACTATGGCTACACCTTC. Translating it yields CASSSRTVRSGNYGYTF.

J is TRBJ1-4 and V is TRBV5-6, with unresolved D. Germline values: CDR1 SGHDT, CDR2 YYEEEE. V lost 0 bases to trimming and J lost 6 bases, with 9 bases between them. The CDR3 runs 14 residues. CDR3: CASSLGQRDEKLFF. CDR3 nucleotide sequence: TGTGCCAGCAGCTTGGGGCAGCGAGATGAAAAACTGTTTTTT.

The chain's CDR3 is CSASGTGNSPLHF. CDR3 nucleotide sequence: TGCAGTGCTAGTGGGACAGGGAATTCACCCCTCCACTTT. The V call is TRBV20-1, the J call TRBJ1-6; 9 bases line up with TRBD1. Germline loops: CDR1 DFQATT, CDR2 SNEGSKA (reference sequence). This CDR3 has 13 residues. V dropped 3 bases and J dropped 7; count of bases not matched to a gene: 1.

The J gene is TRBJ2-3, the V gene TRBV10-3, with D maybe TRBD1 (5 bases). The ends were cut back, 5 bases at V and 6 bases at J, with 15 bases in the middle. Germline lookup yields CDR1 ENHRY and CDR2 SYGVKD. The CDR3 is 14 residues long. The CDR3: CAISTGSPPDTQYF. In DNA form, the CDR3 reads TGTGCCATCAGTACAGGATCTCCCCCGGATACGCAGTATTTT.

The chain combines TRBV27 with TRBJ2-2, with D possibly being TRBD1 (5 bases). Trimming took off 3 bases at V and 1 base at J, with 15 bases between the two ends. The CDR3 sequence is 17 residues long. Germline loops: CDR1 MNHEY, CDR2 SMNVEV (reference sequence). The CDR3 coding sequence is TGTGCCAGCAGTTTTTCCACATGGCAGGGGAACACCGGGGAGCTGTTTTTT. Protein: CASSFSTWQGNTGELFF.

The V gene is TRBV14, the J gene TRBJ2-3, with TRBD1 identical over 11 bases. Germline lookup yields CDR1 SGHDN and CDR2 FVKESK. Trimming at V came to 5 bases and at J to 1 base, leaving 8 bases not matched to a gene. The CDR3 runs 17 residues. The CDR3 sequence: CASSVRTGGVGTDTQYF. DNA of the CDR3: TGTGCCAGCAGCGTCCGGACAGGGGGCGTTGGCACAGATACGCAGTATTTT.

This chain joins TRBV29-1 and TRBJ2-2; 12 positions match TRBD2. V shed 1 base and J 4 bases; nucleotides not matched to a gene: 7. Germline CDR1 is SQVTM and CDR2 is ANQGSEA. The CDR3 covers 17 residues. For the CDR3, the DNA is TGCAGCGTTGAAGGGACGCTAGCGGGAGGGCGCACCGGGGAGCTGTTTTTT. Its protein is CSVEGTLAGGRTGELFF.